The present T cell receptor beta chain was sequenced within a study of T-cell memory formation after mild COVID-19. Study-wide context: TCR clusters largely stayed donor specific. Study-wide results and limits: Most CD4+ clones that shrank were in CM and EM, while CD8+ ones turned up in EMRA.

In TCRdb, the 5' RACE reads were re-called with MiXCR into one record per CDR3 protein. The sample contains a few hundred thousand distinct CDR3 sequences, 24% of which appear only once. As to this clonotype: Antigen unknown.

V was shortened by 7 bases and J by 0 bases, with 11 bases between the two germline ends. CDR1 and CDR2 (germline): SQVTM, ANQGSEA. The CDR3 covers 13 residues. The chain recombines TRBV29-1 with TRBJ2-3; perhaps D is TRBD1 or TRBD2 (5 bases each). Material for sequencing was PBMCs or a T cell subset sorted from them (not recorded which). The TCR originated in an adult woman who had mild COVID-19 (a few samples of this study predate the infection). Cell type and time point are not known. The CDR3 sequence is CSGGRTSTDTQYF. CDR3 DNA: TGCAGCGGGGGACGTACTAGCACAGATACGCAGTATTTT.